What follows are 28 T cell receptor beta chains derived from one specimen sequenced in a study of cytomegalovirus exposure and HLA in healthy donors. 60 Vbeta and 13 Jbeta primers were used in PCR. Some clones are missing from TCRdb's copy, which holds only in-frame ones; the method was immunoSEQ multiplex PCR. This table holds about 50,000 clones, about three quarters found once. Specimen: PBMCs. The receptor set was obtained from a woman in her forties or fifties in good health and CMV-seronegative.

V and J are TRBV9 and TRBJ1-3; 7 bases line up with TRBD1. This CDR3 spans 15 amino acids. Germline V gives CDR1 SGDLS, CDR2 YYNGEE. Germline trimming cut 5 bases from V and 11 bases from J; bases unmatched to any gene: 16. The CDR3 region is CASSPDRRGSFPIYF. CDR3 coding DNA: TGTGCCAGCAGTCCGGACAGGAGAGGCAGTTTTCCCATATATTTT. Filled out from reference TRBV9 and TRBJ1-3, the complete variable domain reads DSGVTQTPKHLITATGQRVTLRCSPRSGDLSVYWYQQSLDQGLQFLIQYYNGEERAKGNILERFSAQQFPDLHSELNLSSLELGDSALYFCASSPDRRGSFPIYFGEGSWLTVV.

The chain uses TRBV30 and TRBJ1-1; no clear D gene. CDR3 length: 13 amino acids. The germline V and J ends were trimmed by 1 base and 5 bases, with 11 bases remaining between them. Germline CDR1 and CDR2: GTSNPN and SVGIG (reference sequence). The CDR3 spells CAWSEGWATEAFF. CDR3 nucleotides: TGTGCCTGGAGTGAAGGCTGGGCGACTGAAGCTTTCTTT.

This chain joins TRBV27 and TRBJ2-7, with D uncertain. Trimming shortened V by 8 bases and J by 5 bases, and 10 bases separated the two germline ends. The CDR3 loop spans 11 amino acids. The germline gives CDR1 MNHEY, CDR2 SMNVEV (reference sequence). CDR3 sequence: CASGSFDEQYF. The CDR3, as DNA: TGTGCCAGCGGTAGCTTCGACGAGCAGTACTTC.

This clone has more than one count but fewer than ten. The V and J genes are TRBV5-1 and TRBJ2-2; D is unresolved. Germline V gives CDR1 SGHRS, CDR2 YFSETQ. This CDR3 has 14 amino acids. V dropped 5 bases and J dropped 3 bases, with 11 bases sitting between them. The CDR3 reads CASRYITDTGELFF. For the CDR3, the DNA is TGCGCCAGCAGGTATATCACAGACACCGGGGAGCTGTTTTTT. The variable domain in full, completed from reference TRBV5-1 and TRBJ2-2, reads KAGVTQTPRYLIKTRGQQVTLSCSPISGHRSVSWYQQTPGQGLQFLFEYFSETQRNKGNFPGRFSGRQFSNSRSEMNVSTLELGDSALYLCASRYITDTGELFFGEGSRLTVL.

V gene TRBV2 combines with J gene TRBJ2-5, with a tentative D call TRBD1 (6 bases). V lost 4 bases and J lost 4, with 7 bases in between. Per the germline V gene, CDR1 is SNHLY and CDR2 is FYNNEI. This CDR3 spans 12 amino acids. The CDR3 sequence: CASSVGGETQYF. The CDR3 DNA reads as TGTGCCAGCAGTGTAGGGGGAGAGACCCAGTACTTC.

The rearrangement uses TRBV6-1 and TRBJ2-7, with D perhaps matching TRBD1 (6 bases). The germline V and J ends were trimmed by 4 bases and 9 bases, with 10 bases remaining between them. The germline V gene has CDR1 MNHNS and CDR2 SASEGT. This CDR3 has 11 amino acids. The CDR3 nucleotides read TGTGCCAGCAGTGGGGGACAATCGCAGTACTTC. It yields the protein CASSGGQSQYF.

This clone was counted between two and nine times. The CDR3 bases are TGTGCCAGCAGTCCCCCCGGCGGGAGGGAAACCTACGAGCAGTACTTC. Translating gives CASSPPGGRETYEQYF. The chain carries TRBV28 and TRBJ2-7; the match to TRBD2 covers 9 bases. There are 16 residues in the CDR3. J lost 2 bases, V lost 5 bases, and 10 bases had no gene match. Germline CDR1 MDHEN, CDR2 SYDVKM.

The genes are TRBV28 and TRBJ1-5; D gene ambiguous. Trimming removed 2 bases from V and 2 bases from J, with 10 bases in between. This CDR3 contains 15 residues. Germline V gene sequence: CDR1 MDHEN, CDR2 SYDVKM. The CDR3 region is CASSLVGGGNQPQHF. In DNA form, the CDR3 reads TGTGCCAGCAGTTTAGTGGGTGGAGGCAATCAGCCCCAGCATTTT.

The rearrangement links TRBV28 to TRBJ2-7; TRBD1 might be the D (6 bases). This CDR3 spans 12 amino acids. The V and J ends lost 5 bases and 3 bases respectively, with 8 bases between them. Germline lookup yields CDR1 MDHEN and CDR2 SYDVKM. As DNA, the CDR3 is TGTGCCAGCAGTCAGGGGTACTACGAGCAGTACTTC. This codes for CASSQGYYEQYF.

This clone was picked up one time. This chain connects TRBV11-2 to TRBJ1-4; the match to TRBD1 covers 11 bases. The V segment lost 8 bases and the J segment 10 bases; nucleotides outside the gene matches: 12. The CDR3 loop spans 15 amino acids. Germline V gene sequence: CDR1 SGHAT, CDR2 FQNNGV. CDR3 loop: CASATESGTGGKLFF. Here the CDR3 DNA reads TGTGCCAGCGCTACCGAGTCCGGGACAGGGGGAAAACTGTTTTTT.

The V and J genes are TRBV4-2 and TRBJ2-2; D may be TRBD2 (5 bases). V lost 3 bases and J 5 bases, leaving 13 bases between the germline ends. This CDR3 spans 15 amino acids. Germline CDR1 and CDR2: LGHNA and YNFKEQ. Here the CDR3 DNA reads TGTGCCAGCAGCCAGTCCAGCGGCAATACCGGGGAGCTGTTTTTT. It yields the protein CASSQSSGNTGELFF.

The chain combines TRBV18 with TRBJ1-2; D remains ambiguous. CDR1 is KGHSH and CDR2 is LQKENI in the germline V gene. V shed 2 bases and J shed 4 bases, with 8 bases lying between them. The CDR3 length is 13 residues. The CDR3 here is CASSPGEGYGYTF. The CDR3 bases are TGTGCCAGCTCACCAGGGGAGGGCTATGGCTACACCTTC.

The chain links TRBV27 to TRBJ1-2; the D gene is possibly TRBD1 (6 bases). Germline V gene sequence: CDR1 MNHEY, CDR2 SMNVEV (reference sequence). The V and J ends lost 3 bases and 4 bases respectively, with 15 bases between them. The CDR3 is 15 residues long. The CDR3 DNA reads TGTGCCAGCAGTTTCTCTCCGGACAGCCTCTATGGCTACACCTTC. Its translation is CASSFSPDSLYGYTF.

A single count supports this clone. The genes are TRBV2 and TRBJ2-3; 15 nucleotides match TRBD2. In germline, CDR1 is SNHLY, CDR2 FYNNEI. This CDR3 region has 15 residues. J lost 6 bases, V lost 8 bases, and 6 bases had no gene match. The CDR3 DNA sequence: TGTGCCAGCGACTGGACTAGCGGGAGGGCCGATACGCAGTATTTT. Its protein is CASDWTSGRADTQYF.

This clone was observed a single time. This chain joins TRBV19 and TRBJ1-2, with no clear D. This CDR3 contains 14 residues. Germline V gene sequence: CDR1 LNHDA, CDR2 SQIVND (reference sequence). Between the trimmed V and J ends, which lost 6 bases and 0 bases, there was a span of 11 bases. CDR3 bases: TGTGCCAGTAGCCCGACGGGAGCTAACTATGGCTACACCTTC. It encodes CASSPTGANYGYTF.

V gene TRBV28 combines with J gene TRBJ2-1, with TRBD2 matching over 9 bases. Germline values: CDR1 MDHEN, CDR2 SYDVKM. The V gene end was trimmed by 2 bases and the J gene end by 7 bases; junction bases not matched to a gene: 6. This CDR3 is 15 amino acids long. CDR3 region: CASSLAGGRGNEQFF. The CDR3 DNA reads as TGTGCCAGCAGTTTAGCGGGGGGGAGAGGGAATGAGCAGTTCTTC.

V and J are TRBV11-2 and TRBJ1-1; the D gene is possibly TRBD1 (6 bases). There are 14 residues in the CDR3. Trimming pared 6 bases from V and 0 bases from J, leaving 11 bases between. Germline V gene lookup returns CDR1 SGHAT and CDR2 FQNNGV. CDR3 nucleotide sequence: TGTGCCAGCAGTCCGGACAGAATGAACACTGAAGCTTTCTTT. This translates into CASSPDRMNTEAFF. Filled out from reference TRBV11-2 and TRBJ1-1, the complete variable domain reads EAGVAQSPRYKIIEKRQSVAFWCNPISGHATLYWYQQILGQGPKLLIQFQNNGVVDDSQLPKDRFSAERLKGVDSTLKIQPAKLEDSAVYLCASSPDRMNTEAFFGQGTRLTVV.

The CDR3 spells CASSGAGDHEQYF. The CDR3 nucleotides are TGTGCTAGTAGCGGGGCAGGGGACCACGAGCAGTACTTC. This chain links TRBV12-5 with TRBJ2-7, with D perhaps matching TRBD2 (7 bases). The CDR3 extends over 13 amino acids. Trimming took off 8 bases at V and 5 bases at J, with 16 bases between the two ends. CDR1 LGHNT and CDR2 FRNRAP come from the germline V gene.

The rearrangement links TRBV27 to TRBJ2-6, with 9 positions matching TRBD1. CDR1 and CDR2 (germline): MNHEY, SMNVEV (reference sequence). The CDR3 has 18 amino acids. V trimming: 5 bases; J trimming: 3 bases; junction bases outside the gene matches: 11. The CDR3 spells CASSPGTGPILGANVLTF. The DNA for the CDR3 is TGTGCCAGCAGTCCCGGGACAGGGCCTATCCTTGGGGCCAACGTCCTGACTTTC.

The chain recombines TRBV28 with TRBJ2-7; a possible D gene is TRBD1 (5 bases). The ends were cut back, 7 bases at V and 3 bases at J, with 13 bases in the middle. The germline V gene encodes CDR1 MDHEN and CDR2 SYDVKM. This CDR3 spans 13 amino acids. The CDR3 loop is CASTPDRFYEQYF. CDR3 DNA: TGTGCCAGCACCCCCGACAGATTCTACGAGCAGTACTTC. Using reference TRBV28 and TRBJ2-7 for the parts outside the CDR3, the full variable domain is DVKVTQSSRYLVKRTGEKVFLECVQDMDHENMFWYRQDPGLGLRLIYFSYDVKMKEKGDIPEGYSVSREKKERFSLILESASTNQTSMYLCASTPDRFYEQYFGPGTRLTVT.

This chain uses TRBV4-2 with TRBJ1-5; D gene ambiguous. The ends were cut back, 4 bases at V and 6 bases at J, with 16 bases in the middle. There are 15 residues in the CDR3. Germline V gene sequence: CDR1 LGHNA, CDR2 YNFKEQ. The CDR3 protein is CASSPTLDSGQPQHF. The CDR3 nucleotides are TGTGCCAGCAGCCCCACTTTAGATTCAGGTCAGCCCCAGCATTTT.

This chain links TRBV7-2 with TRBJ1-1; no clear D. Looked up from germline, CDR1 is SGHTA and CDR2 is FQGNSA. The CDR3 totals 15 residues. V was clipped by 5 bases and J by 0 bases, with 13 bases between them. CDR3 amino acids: CASSPSGGLNTEAFF. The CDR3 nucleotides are TGTGCCAGCAGCCCTTCGGGAGGACTGAACACTGAAGCTTTCTTT.

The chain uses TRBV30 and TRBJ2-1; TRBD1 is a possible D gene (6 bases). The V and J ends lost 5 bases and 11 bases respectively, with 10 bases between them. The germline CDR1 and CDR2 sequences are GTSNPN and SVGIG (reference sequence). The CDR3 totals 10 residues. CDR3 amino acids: CAWAGEKQFF. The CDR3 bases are TGTGCCTGGGCAGGGGAGAAGCAGTTCTTC. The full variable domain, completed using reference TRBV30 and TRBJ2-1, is SQTIHQWPATLVQPVGSPLSLECTVEGTSNPNLYWYRQAAGRGLQLLFYSVGIGQISSEVPQNLSASRPQDRQFILSSKKLLLSDSGFYLCAWAGEKQFFGPGTRLTVL.

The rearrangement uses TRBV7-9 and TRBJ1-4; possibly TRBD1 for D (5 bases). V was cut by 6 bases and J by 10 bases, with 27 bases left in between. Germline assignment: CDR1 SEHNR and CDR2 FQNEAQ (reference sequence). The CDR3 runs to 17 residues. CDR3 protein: CASSLLKRGSDEGKLFF. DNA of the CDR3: TGTGCCAGCAGTCTGCTTAAAAGGGGCTCTGATGAAGGAAAACTGTTTTTT.

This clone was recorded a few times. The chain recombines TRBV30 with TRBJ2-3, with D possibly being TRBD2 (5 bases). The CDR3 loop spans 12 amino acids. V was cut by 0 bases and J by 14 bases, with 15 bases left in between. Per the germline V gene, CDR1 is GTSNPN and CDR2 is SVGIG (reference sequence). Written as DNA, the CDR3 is TGTGCCTGGAGTGTCCCCGGACTGAAAGGGTATTTT. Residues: CAWSVPGLKGYF.

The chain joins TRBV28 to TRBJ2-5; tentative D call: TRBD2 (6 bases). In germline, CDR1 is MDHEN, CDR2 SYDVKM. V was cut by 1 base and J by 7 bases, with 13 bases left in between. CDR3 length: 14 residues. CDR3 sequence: CASSLSALSGTQYF. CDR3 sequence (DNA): TGTGCCAGCAGTTTATCTGCCCTTAGCGGGACCCAGTACTTC.

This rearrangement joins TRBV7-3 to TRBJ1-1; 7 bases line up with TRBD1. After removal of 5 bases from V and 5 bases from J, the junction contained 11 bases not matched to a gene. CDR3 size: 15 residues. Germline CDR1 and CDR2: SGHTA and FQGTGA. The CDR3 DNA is TGTGCCAGCAGCGAAGGGGGCTTCGGGGGAACTGAAGCTTTCTTT. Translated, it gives CASSEGGFGGTEAFF.

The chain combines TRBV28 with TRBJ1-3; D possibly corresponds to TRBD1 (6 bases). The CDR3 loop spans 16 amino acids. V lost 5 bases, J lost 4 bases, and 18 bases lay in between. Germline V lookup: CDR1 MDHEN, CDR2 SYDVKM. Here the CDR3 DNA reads TGTGCCAGCAGTCTTGGGTACAGGGAAGCGGGAAACACCATATATTTT. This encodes CASSLGYREAGNTIYF. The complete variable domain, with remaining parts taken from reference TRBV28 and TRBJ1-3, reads DVKVTQSSRYLVKRTGEKVFLECVQDMDHENMFWYRQDPGLGLRLIYFSYDVKMKEKGDIPEGYSVSREKKERFSLILESASTNQTSMYLCASSLGYREAGNTIYFGEGSWLTVV.